This TCR beta chain originates from a study of T cell responses to AZD1222 COVID-19 vaccine. The CDR3 has 14 amino acids. J lost 4 bases, V lost 4 bases, and 6 bases had no gene match. CDR1 is SGDLS, CDR2 YYNGEE, per germline. Study results and caveats: In all cases, repertoires were sampled only after the peak T cell response.

Assay used: immunoSEQ multiplex PCR; TCRdb lists only in-frame clones, some missing. The sample contains 150,000 to 200,000 clones, approximately 93% of which appear only once. Investigators merged groups given second doses at roughly 4 or roughly 12 weeks. As regards this clone: Its antigen is not known.

The clonotype comes from an adult who received the AZD1222 COVID-19 vaccine. The sample here was peripheral blood, taken 28 days after the second AZD1222 dose. This chain uses TRBV9 with TRBJ1-2; 8 bases are shared with TRBD1. In DNA form, the CDR3 reads TGTGCCAGCAGCCAGGGACAGGAGCTCTATGGCTACACCTTC. Protein: CASSQGQELYGYTF.